The table lists the clone carrying this T cell receptor beta chain with a few counts. A second roughly 6 to 11 cycle PCR used barcoded and J-beta primers. TCRdb redid the calling of the 5' RACE reads with MiXCR, one entry per CDR3 protein. Of 800,000 to 950,000 distinct CDR3 sequences listed, approximately 49% were seen once; the top ten hold 13%. This specimen comes from a study of blood T cells in healthy people across ages. The CDR3 consists of 12 residues. CDR1 MNHEY and CDR2 SVGEGT come from the germline V gene. Sequenced input: blood. The TCR comes from a man younger than 45 in good health. This chain connects TRBV6-2 or TRBV6-3 to TRBJ2-5; D unresolved. The DNA end is a closer match to TRBJ2-7, so the J assignment may be wrong. CDR3 bases: TGTGCCAGCAGTAGATGGGAACACGAGCAGTACTTC. This codes for CASSRWEHEQYF.